This T cell receptor (beta chain) was profiled in a study of blood T cell repertoires in COVID-19. Authors' processing steps: Using reference gene primer amplification, nucleated cell counts were estimated. Repertoires were generated with immunoSEQ multiplex PCR, while TCRdb's copy carries only in-frame clones and drops some. That table gives V, J and clone size, and the DNA gave D and trimming. The sample holds 68,000 or so clones; 90% to 95% are singletons and the top ten take 6.5% to 8%. The CDR3 sequence is 15 residues long. Trimming cost V 2 bases and J 5 bases, with 16 bases left between them. Germline V CDR1 and CDR2: GTSNPN, SVGIG (reference sequence). This clone has just a few counts.

The rearrangement joins TRBV30 to TRBJ2-1; no reliable D call. Sequenced: peripheral blood. The receptor was derived from a man in his forties with COVID-19, enrolled during active disease. The CDR3 sequence is CAWSPVSSLDNEQFF. CDR3 DNA: TGTGCCTGGAGTCCGGTATCATCTCTTGACAATGAGCAGTTCTTC. Full variable domain (missing parts from reference TRBV30 and TRBJ2-1): SQTIHQWPATLVQPVGSPLSLECTVEGTSNPNLYWYRQAAGRGLQLLFYSVGIGQISSEVPQNLSASRPQDRQFILSSKKLLLSDSGFYLCAWSPVSSLDNEQFFGPGTRLTVL.